This TCR beta chain was identified during a study of T cell responses to AZD1222 COVID-19 vaccine. Findings and limits, study-wide: The study sampled repertoires only after the peak T cell response. Recipients of two AZD1222 doses showed rising Spike-specific TCR breadth and depth. Seropositive at baseline were only a handful of AZD1222 recipients. CD4 TCRs associated with vaccination spanned spike, dominating at 160-218 and 743-854.

Notes on this clone: Antigen specificity is unknown.

Germline V CDR1 and CDR2: SGHTA, FQGNSA. This CDR3 region has 13 residues. Trimming removed 1 base at V and 8 bases at J, with 9 bases between. Libraries were prepared by immunoSEQ multiplex PCR; TCRdb keeps only in-frame clonotypes and omits some of them. In the table there are about 110,000 clones, about 81% of which are singletons. This clonotype was sampled from an adult in good health. The source material was peripheral blood, sampled on day 0 of AZD1222 vaccination. The gene calls are TRBV7-2 and TRBJ2-1; D unclear. The CDR3 is CASSLVVIDEQFF. The CDR3 nucleotides read TGTGCCAGCAGCTTAGTCGTCATCGATGAGCAGTTCTTC.